The clone carrying this T cell receptor beta chain was detected many times. These data belong to a study of neurological immune-mediated disorders. The cDNA was generated through 5'RACE incorporating 10-nucleotide random UMIs. Each CDR3 protein gets one entry after TCRdb re-called the 5' RACE reads with MiXCR. Of some 46,000 distinct CDR3 sequences listed, about a tenth are singletons. Material for sequencing was PBMCs. This sequence originates from a man aged 70 or older with HTLV-1-associated myelopathy (HAM/TSP).

CDR3 in amino acids: CSALTGGGNTIYF. The CDR3 nucleotides read TGCAGTGCTCTCACAGGAGGGGGAAACACCATATATTTT. The chain uses TRBV20-1 and TRBJ1-3, with a tentative D call TRBD1 (5 bases). This CDR3 spans 13 amino acids. CDR1 is DFQATT, CDR2 SNEGSKA, per germline (reference sequence). V was clipped by 5 bases and J by 4 bases, with 12 bases between them.